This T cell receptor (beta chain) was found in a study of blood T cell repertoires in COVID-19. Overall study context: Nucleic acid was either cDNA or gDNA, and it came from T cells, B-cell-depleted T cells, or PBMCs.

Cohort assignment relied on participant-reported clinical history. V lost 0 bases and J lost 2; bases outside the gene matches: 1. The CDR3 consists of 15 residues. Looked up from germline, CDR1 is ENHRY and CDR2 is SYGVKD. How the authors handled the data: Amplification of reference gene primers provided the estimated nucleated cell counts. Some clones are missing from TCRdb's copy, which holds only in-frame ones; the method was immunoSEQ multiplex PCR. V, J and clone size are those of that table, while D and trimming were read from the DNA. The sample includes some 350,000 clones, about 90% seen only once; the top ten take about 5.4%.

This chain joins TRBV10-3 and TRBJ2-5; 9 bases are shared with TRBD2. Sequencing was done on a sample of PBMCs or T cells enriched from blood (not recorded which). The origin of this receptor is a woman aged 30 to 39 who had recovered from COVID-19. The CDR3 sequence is CAISESTSGQETQYF. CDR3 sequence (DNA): TGTGCCATCAGTGAGTCAACTAGCGGGCAAGAGACCCAGTACTTC.